This TCR beta chain emerged from a study of cytomegalovirus exposure and HLA in healthy donors. Both 60 Vbeta primers and 13 Jbeta primers went into the PCR. The data were produced by immunoSEQ multiplex PCR, yet TCRdb's version contains in-frame clones alone and is incomplete. The sample consists of 150,000 to 200,000 clones, around 68% of them appearing once. The CDR3 contains 15 residues. Germline values: CDR1 LNHNV, CDR2 YYDKDF (reference sequence). The V and J ends lost 0 bases and 8 bases, in that order; junction bases with no gene match: 9. The V gene is TRBV15, the J gene TRBJ1-1, with 7 nucleotides matching TRBD1. The sequenced sample consisted of PBMCs. This TCR derives from a man aged 25-40 years in good health and CMV-seropositive. The CDR3 reads CATSREGTAFLEAFF. CDR3 in DNA: TGTGCCACCAGCAGAGAAGGGACAGCCTTTTTGGAAGCTTTCTTT. The whole variable domain, filled in from reference TRBV15 and TRBJ1-1, reads DAMVIQNPRYQVTQFGKPVTLSCSQTLNHNVMYWYQQKSSQAPKLLFHYYDKDFNNEADTPDNFQSRRPNTSFCFLDIRSPGLGDTAMYLCATSREGTAFLEAFFGQGTRLTVV.